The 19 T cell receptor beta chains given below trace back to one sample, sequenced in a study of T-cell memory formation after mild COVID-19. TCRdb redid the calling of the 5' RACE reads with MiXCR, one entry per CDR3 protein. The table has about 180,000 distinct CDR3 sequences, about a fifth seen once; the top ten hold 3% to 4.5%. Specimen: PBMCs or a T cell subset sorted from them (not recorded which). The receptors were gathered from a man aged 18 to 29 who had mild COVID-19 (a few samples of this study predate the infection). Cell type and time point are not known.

Here the CDR3 reads CASSRDYKETQYF. The CDR3 DNA is TGTGCCAGCAGCCGGGACTATAAAGAGACCCAGTACTTC. V and J are TRBV7-2 and TRBJ2-5; 7 bases map to TRBD2. V trimming: 5 bases; J trimming: 3 bases; junction bases outside the gene matches: 3. The CDR3 runs 13 residues. Germline loops: CDR1 SGHTA, CDR2 FQGNSA.

For the CDR3, the DNA is TGTGCCAGCAGAGAACGCCCAGAAAAACTGTTTTTT. This codes for CASRERPEKLFF. V gene TRBV2 combines with J gene TRBJ1-4, with D uncertain. The CDR3 has 12 amino acids. V was cut by 6 bases and J by 8 bases, with 10 bases left in between. Germline V gene sequence: CDR1 SNHLY, CDR2 FYNNEI.

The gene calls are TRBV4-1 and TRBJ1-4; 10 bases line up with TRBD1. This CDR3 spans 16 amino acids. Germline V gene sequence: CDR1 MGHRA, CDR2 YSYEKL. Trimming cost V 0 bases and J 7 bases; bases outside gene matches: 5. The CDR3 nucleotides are TGCGCCAGCAGCCAAGATGATAGGACAGGGGGTGAAAAACTGTTTTTT. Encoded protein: CASSQDDRTGGEKLFF.

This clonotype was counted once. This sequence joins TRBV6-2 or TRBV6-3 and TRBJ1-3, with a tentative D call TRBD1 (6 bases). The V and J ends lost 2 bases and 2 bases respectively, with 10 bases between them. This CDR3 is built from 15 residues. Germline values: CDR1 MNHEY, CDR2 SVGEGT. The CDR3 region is CASSYPDRPGNTIYF. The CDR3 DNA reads TGTGCCAGCAGTTACCCCGACAGGCCTGGAAACACCATATATTTT.

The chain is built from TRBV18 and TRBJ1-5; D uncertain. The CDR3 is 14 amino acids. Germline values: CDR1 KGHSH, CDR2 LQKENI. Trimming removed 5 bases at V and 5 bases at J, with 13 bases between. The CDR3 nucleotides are TGTGCCAGCTCAGAGAGGGCGCTAGATCAGCCCCAGCATTTT. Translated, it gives CASSERALDQPQHF. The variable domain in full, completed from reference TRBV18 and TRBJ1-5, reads NAGVMQNPRHLVRRRGQEARLRCSPMKGHSHVYWYRQLPEEGLKFMVYLQKENIIDESGMPKERFSAEFPKEGPSILRIQQVVRGDSAAYFCASSERALDQPQHFGDGTRLSIL.

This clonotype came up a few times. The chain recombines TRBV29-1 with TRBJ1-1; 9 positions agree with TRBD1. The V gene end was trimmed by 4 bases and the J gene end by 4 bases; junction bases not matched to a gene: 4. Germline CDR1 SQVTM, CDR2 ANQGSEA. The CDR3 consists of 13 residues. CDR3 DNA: TGCAGCGTTGTGGGACAGGGTATCACTGAAGCTTTCTTT. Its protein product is CSVVGQGITEAFF.

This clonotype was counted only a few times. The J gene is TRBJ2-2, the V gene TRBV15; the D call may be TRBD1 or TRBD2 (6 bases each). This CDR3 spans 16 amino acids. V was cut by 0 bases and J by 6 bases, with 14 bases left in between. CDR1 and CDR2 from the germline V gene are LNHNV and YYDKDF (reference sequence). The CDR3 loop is CATSRDKRGAAGELFF. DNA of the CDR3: TGTGCCACCAGCAGAGATAAGAGGGGGGCTGCCGGGGAGCTGTTTTTT.

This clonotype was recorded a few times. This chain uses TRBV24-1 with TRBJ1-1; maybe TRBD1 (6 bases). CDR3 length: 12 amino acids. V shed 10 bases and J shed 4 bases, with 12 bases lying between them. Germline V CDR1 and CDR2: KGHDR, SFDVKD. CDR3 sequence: CATSTGPTEAFF. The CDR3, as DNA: TGTGCCACTTCCACAGGGCCCACTGAAGCTTTCTTT.

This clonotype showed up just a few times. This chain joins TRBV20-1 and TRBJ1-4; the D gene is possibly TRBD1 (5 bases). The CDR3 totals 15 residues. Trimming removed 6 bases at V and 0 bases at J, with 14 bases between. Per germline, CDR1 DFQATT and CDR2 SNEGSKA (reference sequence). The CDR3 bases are TGCAGTGCCGTGGGACGCCCAGCAACTAATGAAAAACTGTTTTTT. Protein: CSAVGRPATNEKLFF.

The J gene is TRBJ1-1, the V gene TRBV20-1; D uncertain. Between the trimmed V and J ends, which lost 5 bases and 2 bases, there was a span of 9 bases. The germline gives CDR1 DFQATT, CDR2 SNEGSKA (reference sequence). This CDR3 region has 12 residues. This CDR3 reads CSAFGLNTEAFF. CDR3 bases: TGCAGTGCTTTTGGACTAAACACTGAAGCTTTCTTT.

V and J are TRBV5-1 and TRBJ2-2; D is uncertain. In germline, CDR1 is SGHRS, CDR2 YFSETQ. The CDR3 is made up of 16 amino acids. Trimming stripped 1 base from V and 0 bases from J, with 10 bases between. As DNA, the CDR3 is TGCGCCAGCAGCTTGAATTGGGTAGCGAACACCGGGGAGCTGTTTTTT. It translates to CASSLNWVANTGELFF.

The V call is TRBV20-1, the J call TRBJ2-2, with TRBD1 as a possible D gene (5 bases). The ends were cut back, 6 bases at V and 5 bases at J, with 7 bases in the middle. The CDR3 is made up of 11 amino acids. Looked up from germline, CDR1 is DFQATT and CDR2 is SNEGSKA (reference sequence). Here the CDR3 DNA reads TGCAGTGCCGCAGGGACCGGGGAGCTGTTTTTT. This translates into CSAAGTGELFF.

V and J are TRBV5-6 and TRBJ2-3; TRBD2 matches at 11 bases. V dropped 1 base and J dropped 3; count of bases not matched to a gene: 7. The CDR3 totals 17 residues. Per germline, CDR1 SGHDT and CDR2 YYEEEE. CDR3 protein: CASSLSLAGGFTDTQYF. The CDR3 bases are TGTGCCAGCAGCTTGTCGCTAGCGGGGGGCTTTACAGATACGCAGTATTTT.

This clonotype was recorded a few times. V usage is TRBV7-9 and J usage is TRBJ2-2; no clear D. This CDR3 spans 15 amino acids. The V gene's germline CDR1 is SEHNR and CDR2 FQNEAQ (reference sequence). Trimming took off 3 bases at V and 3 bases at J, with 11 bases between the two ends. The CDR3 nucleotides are TGTGCCAGCAGCTTCGACACACCCTACACCGGGGAGCTGTTTTTT. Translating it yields CASSFDTPYTGELFF. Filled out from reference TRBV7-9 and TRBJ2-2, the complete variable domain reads DTGVSQNPRHKITKRGQNVTFRCDPISEHNRLYWYRQTLGQGPEFLTYFQNEAQLEKSRLLSDRFSAERPKGSFSTLEIQRTEQGDSAMYLCASSFDTPYTGELFFGEGSRLTVL.

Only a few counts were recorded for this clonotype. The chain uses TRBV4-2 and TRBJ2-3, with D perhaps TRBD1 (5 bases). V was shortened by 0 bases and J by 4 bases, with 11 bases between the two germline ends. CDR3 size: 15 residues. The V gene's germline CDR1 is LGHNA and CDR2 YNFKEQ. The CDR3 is CASSQELQGPDTQYF. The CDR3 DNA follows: TGTGCCAGCAGCCAAGAACTCCAGGGCCCAGATACGCAGTATTTT.

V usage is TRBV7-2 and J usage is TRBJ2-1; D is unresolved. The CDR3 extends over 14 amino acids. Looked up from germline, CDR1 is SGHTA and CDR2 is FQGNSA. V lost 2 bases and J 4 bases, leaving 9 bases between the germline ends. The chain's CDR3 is CASSLLPIYNEQFF. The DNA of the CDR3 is TGTGCCAGCAGCTTATTGCCCATTTACAATGAGCAGTTCTTC.

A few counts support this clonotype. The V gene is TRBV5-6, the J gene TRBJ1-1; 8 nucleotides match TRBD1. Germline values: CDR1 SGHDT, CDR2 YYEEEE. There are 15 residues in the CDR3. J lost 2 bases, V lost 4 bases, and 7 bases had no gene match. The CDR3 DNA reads TGTGCCAGCAGCCGGGACAGGCTTGAAAACACTGAAGCTTTCTTT. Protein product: CASSRDRLENTEAFF.

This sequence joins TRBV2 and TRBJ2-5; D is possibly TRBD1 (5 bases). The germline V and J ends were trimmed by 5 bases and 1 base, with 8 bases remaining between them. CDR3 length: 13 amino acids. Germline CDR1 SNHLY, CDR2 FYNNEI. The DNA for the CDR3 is TGTGCCAGCAGTTTGGACATCCAAGAGACCCAGTACTTC. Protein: CASSLDIQETQYF.

In DNA, the CDR3 is TGTGCCACCAGTGGAGCTGGGACAGGGTCGAACACTGAAGCTTTCTTT. Protein: CATSGAGTGSNTEAFF. The J gene is TRBJ1-1, the V gene TRBV24-1, with 9 bases matching TRBD1. Germline V gives CDR1 KGHDR, CDR2 SFDVKD. This CDR3 contains 16 residues. Trimming at V came to 5 bases and at J to 1 base, leaving 7 bases not matched to a gene.